The clone carrying this TCR beta chain was counted once. V lost 6 bases and J lost 6; bases outside the gene matches: 12. This CDR3 has 15 amino acids. The germline gives CDR1 SGHNT, CDR2 YYREEE (reference sequence). These data are taken from a study of blood T cell repertoires in COVID-19. About the research overall: Sources were T cells, B-cell-depleted T cells, or PBMCs; the material itself was cDNA or gDNA.

TCRdb's copy holds only in-frame clones and misses some; the assay was immunoSEQ multiplex PCR. The profile covers approximately 60,000 clones, with around 84% appearing a single time and roughly 15% taken by the ten largest. The V call is TRBV5-4, the J call TRBJ2-7, with 10 bases that match TRBD2. Sequenced input: peripheral blood. This clonotype originated in a man between 65 and 79 years old with active COVID-19. The CDR3 protein is CASTRTSGKPSEQYF. CDR3 nucleotide sequence: TGTGCCAGCACCAGGACTAGCGGCAAACCCTCCGAGCAGTACTTC.